The sequence of this T cell receptor (beta chain) was determined in a study of OX40 agonist ivuxolimab in advanced cancers. The study in broad terms: Ivuxolimab was a fully human IgG2 agonistic monoclonal antibody targeting the costimulatory receptor OX40 (CD134). Intravenous ivuxolimab was administered to patients every 2 weeks at six dose levels: 0.01, 0.1, 0.3, 1.5, 3 and 10 mg/kg. Among the approximately 54 dose-escalation patients, around 20 had hepatocellular carcinoma, 15 or so melanoma, 9 renal cell carcinoma and 9 head and neck cancer. The dose-escalation cohort was about 83% male with a mean age of roughly 62 years, ranging from roughly 23 to 80. Prior anti-PD-1, anti-PD-L1 or anti-CTLA-4 therapy was permitted, and checkpoint inhibitors had been received by about 44% of dose-escalation patients. Partial responses were achieved by three dose-escalation patients, of whom one had hepatocellular carcinoma and two had cutaneous melanoma. The point of sequencing TCRbeta in the periphery was to test whether ivuxolimab changed TCR sequence diversity and drove clonal T-cell expansion. The paper covers the monotherapy dose-escalation part of the phase I ivuxolimab trial, which included N ≈ 50 patients.

Patients with autoimmune disease history or receiving systemic immunosuppression were excluded from the trial. In every dose cohort, peripheral blood was drawn for TCR sequencing at baseline, cycle 4 day 1, and cycle 7 day 1. Samples came from an open-label, multicenter, first-in-human phase I dose-escalation trial of ivuxolimab. Adults with locally advanced or metastatic melanoma, renal cell carcinoma, hepatocellular carcinoma or head and neck squamous cell carcinoma were enrolled in the trial. CD4+ and CD8+ T cells were sorted separately from peripheral blood before TCR sequencing. Overall study outcomes, separate from this receptor: At doses of 0.1 to 3.0 mg/kg, clonal expansion of both CD4+ and CD8+ T cells in blood was seen between baseline and week 6. After ivuxolimab, CD8+ T cells had more expanded clones than CD4+ T cells on average. Low levels of normalized T-cell clonal expansion were also shown by some nonresponding patients. Which antigens the clonally expanded peripheral T cells were specific for was not determined. Partial responders in the 0.1-3.0 mg/kg groups had among the lowest normalized peripheral clonal expansion, especially among CD8+ T cells.

The germline V gene encodes CDR1 MDHEN and CDR2 SYDVKM. From its cysteine to its phenylalanine, the CDR3 spans 14 amino acids. Only CDR3 DNA is held: 42 bases, read in frame from base 1. V is pared back by 2 bases and J by 2 bases, with 10 bases lying between the germline termini. Worth noting for this clone: Its antigen specificity is not known. No much larger clonotype is one base removed from it; base qualities were not supplied.

Genomic DNA was extracted from sorted cells for sequencing of the TCRbeta CDR3 region. The immunoSEQ Assay was used to sequence the TCRbeta CDR3 regions. The source is immuneACCESS, and TCRdb retained only in-frame sequences with V and J called. Part of the clones is not carried over; for the studies checked, unresolved V genes explain less than half of this, and the remainder is unexplained. The sample table lists 25,000 to 30,000 clones, roughly 87% of them with a count of one. 13% to 15% of the sample comes from the top ten. The receptor was isolated from an adult with an advanced solid tumor such as melanoma, head and neck, liver or kidney cancer. The sample consisted of CD4+ or CD8+ T cells sorted from blood, taken in a trial of the OX40 agonist ivuxolimab. The chain employs TRBV28 and TRBJ2-7; TRBD2 could be the D gene, as 5 bases match. DNA sequence: TGTGCCAGCAGTTTAGCGGGCGTTCCCTACGAGCAGTACTTC. Translated, this is CASSLAGVPYEQYF. Reference TRBV28 and TRBJ2-7 genes cover what lies past the CDR3, so the full variable domain is DVKVTQSSRYLVKRTGEKVFLECVQDMDHENMFWYRQDPGLGLRLIYFSYDVKMKEKGDIPEGYSVSREKKERFSLILESASTNQTSMYLCASSLAGVPYEQYFGPGTRLTVT.